This T cell receptor beta chain is from a study of T cell repertoires in ileal Crohn's disease (dated by TCRdb to about 2019). For the study in its entirety: The median duration of disease was roughly 7.6 years, and at the time of surgery 30% to 35% of patients were active smokers. TCR repertoire analysis was done in a few dozen Crohn's disease patients from a prospective multicentre cohort. The study was conducted in parallel with a multicentre cohort built to find predictors of early endoscopic recurrence after ileocolonic resection. Postoperative therapy was given to about half of the patients, with thiopurines administered to about ten patients and anti-TNF agents administered to around 19 patients. M6 samples were neoterminal ileum biopsies taken at postoperative colonoscopy. Endoscopic postoperative recurrence was defined by a Rutgeerts score above i0. A total of about 170 mucosal samples from around 60 patients were sequenced, with samples obtained at several locations on the surgical specimen and at postoperative endoscopy. Every patient underwent surgery because of a complication, which was stricturing disease in 61% of cases and penetrating disease in about 39%.

The time point label, read with the paper, signifies: neoterminal ileum biopsy at postoperative endoscopy, about 6 months after surgery. Adults with ileal or ileocolonic Crohn's disease for whom ileocolonic resection was indicated were considered eligible. Whole ileal mucosal biopsies were stored frozen at -80°C before DNA extraction. A TRizol-based method was used to extract genomic DNA from the frozen whole biopsies, and the DNA was quantified with a NanoDrop 2000 spectrophotometer. The germline V gene (reference sequence) gives CDR1 as LNHNV and CDR2 as YYDKDF. Its CDR3 holds 15 amino acids, cysteine through phenylalanine. The retained sequence is limited to the CDR3, 45 bases, with the frame set at the first base. Trimming removed 3 bases from V and 5 bases from J, leaving 14 bases between the germline ends. For commercial TCRB immunosequencing, 450 to 550 nanograms of biopsy DNA were submitted for each sample. A two-step, amplification bias-controlled multiplex PCR was used by Adaptive Biotechnology to amplify CDR3 regions from genomic DNA. In the first PCR, primers covered every V and J gene segment, and in the second PCR, barcodes and Illumina adapters were added. CDR3 libraries were sequenced using an Illumina instrument. The authors' analysis ran thus. The analysis used both the pipelines supplied by the vendor and custom analysis of the raw data in R/Bioconductor with R version 3.3.0. Clonality, which ranges from 0 to 1, was calculated as the inverse of the normalised Shannon entropy across all productive clones. High-frequency clones were defined as the share of the repertoire taken up by the top 100 clones, keeping only clones that passed a 95% confidence test. Repertoire diversity was measured with the Simpson index, and overlap between samples was measured with the Morisita-Horn index. In its TCRdb copy, this immuneACCESS table keeps in-frame sequences only and misses some clones. Where compared with another copy, unresolved V genes explain less than half of these, and the others have no known cause. The V and J calls and clone size are taken from that table; D and trimming were inferred from the DNA. The sample has around 15,000 clones on record, around 80% of them singletons. In total, the top ten clones hold around 4.1% of the sample.

Notes on this clone: Its antigen is unknown. The input lacks base qualities; no much larger clone sits a single base away.

What the study reported, not specific to this receptor: Higher high-frequency clone percentages at surgery were associated with endoscopic recurrence; all patients with clonality above 26.8% (18/57) had recurrence. Postoperative endoscopy timing varied within the first year after surgery, with a median delay of 6.9 months. More high-frequency clones were carried by sorted CD8 T cells than by CD4 T cells, suggesting that mucosal expansions were mainly CD8. Only a subgroup of patients, of unstated size, had their mucosal CD4 and CD8 T cells sorted and sequenced. Patients who were active smokers at surgery had a significantly higher proportion of clonal expansions than non-smokers (approximately 26% vs 17%, p=0.02).

Sequenced: ileal tissue. Rearrangement joined TRBV15 to TRBJ1-5; matching of 5 bases hints at TRBD1 as the D gene. The origin of this receptor is an adult with Crohn's disease. The sequenced DNA is TGTGCCACCAGCAGTCGGGGGACGGGGGATCAGCCCCAGCATTTT. Its coded protein is CATSSRGTGDQPQHF.